The present T cell receptor (beta chain) was sequenced within a study of metastatic and nonmetastatic thyroid tumors. Study as a whole: A comparison of repertoires was made across blood and tumor or nodule tissue from malignant and benign thyroid patients. The study, taken as a whole, reports: TCR beta diversity was reportedly significantly higher in malignant thyroid tumors than benign nodules, in blood and tumor.

Germline V gene data show CDR1 as MNHNS and CDR2 as SASEGT. The CDR3 length is 15 residues. Original data processing: Researchers built a distant-metastasis classifier for papillary thyroid cancer that drew on CDR3 differences across clinicopathological groups. TCRdb reprocessed the PCR reads via MiXCR. In this record, the V and J calls reflect TCRdb's handling and not the investigators' own analysis. The table has under 55,000 clones, under 20% seen once. Thyroid surgery had not been preceded by any treatment in any patient. A few counts support this clone. Its antigen remains unknown. Germline is not matched at one junction end, which may reflect a read error.

The TCR originated in a female donor with papillary thyroid cancer or a benign thyroid nodule (not recorded which). Some clones in this sample may be carry-over from other donors' samples. The chain has TRBV6-1 and TRBJ1-5, with D uncertain. The sample was blood. Here the CDR3 DNA reads TGTGCCAGCAGTGAGGGAGGTTATAGCAATAAGCCCAAGCATTTT. This sequence encodes CASSEGGYSNKPKHF.